These T cell receptor beta chains were read from a single sample in a study of human T cells and chemical hapten exposure. TCRdb passed the RACE reads through MiXCR, listing each CDR3 protein once. There are tens of thousands of distinct CDR3 sequences in the sample; 9.6% occur only once, and around a tenth lies in the top ten. The source was whole blood, collected in connection with sensitization to the hapten diphenylcyclopropenone (DPC). These TCRs come from a woman in her 30s with alopecia areata. Some clones in this sample may be carry-over from other donors' samples. CDR3s include the opening cysteine and the closing phenylalanine or tryptophan. Each record gives: J gene, D gene, clone size, V gene, CDR3 protein, CDR3 DNA. D genes are given only for firm matches. Not all rows give a size; the values are once, few, many and, for expanded clones, a class.

>TRBJ2-7|NA|NA|TRBV4-1
CASSRRSGTDVYEQYF
TGCGCCAGCAGCCGAAGATCAGGGACGGACGTATACGAGCAGTACTTC
>TRBJ2-1|TRBD2|many|TRBV9
CASSVGTSGGAIRPFF
TGTGCCAGCAGCGTCGGGACTAGCGGGGGGGCAATCAGGCCCTTCTTC
>TRBJ1-2|TRBD1|many|TRBV28
CASSSLPGQGVTGYTF
TGTGCCAGCAGTTCCCTACCTGGACAGGGGGTTACTGGCTACACCTTC
>TRBJ2-5|TRBD1|NA|TRBV11-1
CASSLAAGTGTYQETQYF
TGTGCCAGCAGCTTAGCGGCTGGGACAGGGACGTACCAAGAGACCCAGTACTTC
>TRBJ2-7|NA|few|TRBV20-1
CSAVLPRSEQYF
TGCAGTGCCGTACTCCCCCGAAGCGAGCAGTACTTC
>TRBJ2-7|TRBD1|few|TRBV4-2
CASSQEFSGQGTYEQYF
TGTGCCAGCAGCCAAGAGTTTTCGGGACAGGGTACCTACGAGCAGTACTTC
>TRBJ2-3|TRBD2|few|TRBV11-2
CASSLATSGGYTDTQYF
TGTGCCAGCAGCTTGGCTACTAGCGGGGGATACACAGATACGCAGTATTTT
>TRBJ2-2|NA|few|TRBV7-8
CASSSFQGTGELFF
TGTGCCAGCAGCTCGTTCCAGGGCACCGGGGAGCTGTTTTTT
>TRBJ2-7|TRBD2|few|TRBV7-2
CASSSGGAYEQYF
TGTGCCAGCAGCTCGGGGGGTGCCTACGAGCAGTACTTC
>TRBJ1-2|TRBD1|few|TRBV19
CASSRTGLYGYTF
TGTGCCAGTAGTAGGACAGGGCTTTATGGCTACACCTTC
>TRBJ2-7|TRBD2|NA|TRBV7-2
CASSLMTSGAPYEQYF
TGTGCCAGCAGCTTAATGACTAGCGGGGCTCCATACGAGCAGTACTTC
>TRBJ2-7|NA|few|TRBV28
CASSESSYEQYF
TGTGCCAGCAGCGAAAGCTCCTACGAGCAGTACTTC
>TRBJ1-6|NA|NA|TRBV14
CASSRSAGTNSPLHF
TGTGCCAGCAGCCGATCGGCAGGGACTAATTCACCCCTCCACTTT
>TRBJ1-2|NA|many|TRBV2
CASSEGVPHDTRRLYGYTF
TGTGCCAGCAGTGAAGGTGTCCCCCACGACACGCGGCGGCTCTATGGCTACACCTTC
>TRBJ2-7|TRBD2|few|TRBV27
CASSLSGGVYEQYF
TGTGCCAGCAGTTTAAGCGGGGGGGTTTACGAGCAGTACTTC
>TRBJ2-7|NA|few|TRBV9
CASSVDGRDGYEQYF
TGTGCCAGCAGCGTAGATGGTCGGGACGGCTACGAGCAGTACTTC
>TRBJ2-5|NA|many|TRBV14
CASSQGPYGTQYF
TGTGCCAGCAGCCAAGGTCCCTACGGGACCCAGTACTTC